One sample yielded the 30 T cell receptor beta chains listed below, sequenced in a study of blood T cell repertoires in COVID-19. TCRdb's table, derived via immunoSEQ multiplex PCR, lists solely in-frame clones and lacks some. The profile shows approximately 360,000 clones, nearly 90% of them singletons. The sequencing sample was made of peripheral blood. The receptors come from a man younger than 35 with active or convalescent COVID-19.

The genes are TRBV7-6 and TRBJ2-1; D call uncertain. V dropped 5 bases and J dropped 0 bases, with 14 bases sitting between them. The CDR3 loop spans 16 amino acids. Germline assignment: CDR1 SGHVS and CDR2 FNYEAQ. CDR3 protein: CASSPRPASSYNEQFF. The CDR3 DNA sequence: TGTGCCAGCAGCCCCAGGCCGGCGAGCTCCTACAATGAGCAGTTCTTC.

This clone appeared once. The chain joins TRBV27 to TRBJ2-7, with D perhaps TRBD1 (5 bases). CDR1 and CDR2 from the germline V gene are MNHEY and SMNVEV (reference sequence). V gave up 6 bases and J gave up 4 bases, with 13 bases separating them. This CDR3 contains 13 residues. CDR3 sequence: CASRMTELYEQYF. Here the CDR3 DNA reads TGTGCCAGCAGAATGACAGAATTATACGAGCAGTACTTC.

CDR3 in DNA: TGCGCCAGCACTCTAGCGCCTAGCTCCTACAATGAGCAGTTCTTC. This sequence encodes CASTLAPSSYNEQFF. V usage is TRBV5-1 and J usage is TRBJ2-1; D is possibly TRBD2 (6 bases). The length of the CDR3 is 15 residues. V lost 6 bases to trimming and J lost 0 bases, with 13 bases between them. Looked up from germline, CDR1 is SGHRS and CDR2 is YFSETQ.

J is TRBJ1-3 and V is TRBV7-7, with a tentative D call TRBD1 (6 bases). Trimming took off 8 bases at V and 2 bases at J, with 7 bases between the two ends. The CDR3 length is 12 residues. The germline V gene has CDR1 SSHAT and CDR2 FNYEAQ (reference sequence). The CDR3 reads CASQGTGNTIYF. Written as DNA, the CDR3 is TGTGCCAGCCAGGGGACTGGAAACACCATATATTTT.

The chain links TRBV5-1 to TRBJ2-7; D is perhaps TRBD2 (5 bases). Germline V gene data show CDR1 as SGHRS and CDR2 as YFSETQ. The V end was cut by 0 bases, the J end by 2 bases, with 9 bases between. The CDR3 covers 14 residues. CDR3 nucleotide sequence: TGCGCCAGCAGCTTGGCCGGGAAAACCTACGAGCAGTACTTC. Translated: CASSLAGKTYEQYF.

V is TRBV27 and J is TRBJ2-3; the D is unclear. The CDR3 totals 14 residues. Trimming pared 0 bases from V and 0 bases from J, leaving 4 bases between. Germline-derived CDR1 and CDR2 are MNHEY and SMNVEV (reference sequence). CDR3 amino acids: CASSLSASTDTQYF. In DNA form, the CDR3 reads TGTGCCAGCAGTTTATCGGCTAGCACAGATACGCAGTATTTT.

This clone was seen only once. CDR3 sequence: CASLGGVRNEQYF. DNA for the CDR3: TGTGCCAGCCTCGGCGGGGTCCGGAACGAGCAGTACTTC. The rearrangement uses TRBV6-5 and TRBJ2-7; TRBD2 might be the D (6 bases). Germline V gene lookup returns CDR1 MNHEY and CDR2 SVGAGI. Between the trimmed V and J ends, which lost 8 bases and 5 bases, there was a span of 16 bases. The CDR3 has 13 residues.

The CDR3 region is CASSQESQGRTPLHF. In nucleotides, the CDR3 is TGCGCCAGCAGCCAAGAATCACAGGGGAGGACACCCCTCCACTTT. The J gene is TRBJ1-6, the V gene TRBV4-1, with TRBD1 matching over 7 bases. With 0 bases clipped from V and 11 bases from J, the junction kept 7 bases outside the gene matches. Per germline, CDR1 MGHRA and CDR2 YSYEKL. The CDR3 runs to 15 residues.

The V gene is TRBV19, the J gene TRBJ2-7; maybe TRBD1 (5 bases). Germline lookup yields CDR1 LNHDA and CDR2 SQIVND (reference sequence). The V end was cut by 4 bases, the J end by 0 bases, with 10 bases between. This CDR3 has 14 residues. The CDR3, as DNA: TGTGCCAGTAGTAATTCAGGGAACTCCTACGAGCAGTACTTC. Translation gives CASSNSGNSYEQYF.

This chain links TRBV6-1 with TRBJ1-4; TRBD1 might be the D (6 bases). Trimming removed 2 bases from V and 5 bases from J, with 15 bases in between. From germline, CDR1 is MNHNS and CDR2 SASEGT. This CDR3 contains 16 residues. CDR3 nucleotides: TGTGCCAGCAGTGAATCTACAGGGCGTCCCAATGAAAAACTGTTTTTT. Protein product: CASSESTGRPNEKLFF.

This rearrangement joins TRBV2 to TRBJ1-3, with D perhaps TRBD1 (6 bases). V was trimmed by 4 bases and J by 0 bases, leaving 7 bases between them. CDR3 size: 14 residues. From germline, CDR1 is SNHLY and CDR2 FYNNEI. The CDR3 DNA is TGTGCCAGCAGTGCAGGGGACTCTGGAAACACCATATATTTT. Its translation is CASSAGDSGNTIYF. Supplemented by reference TRBV2 and TRBJ1-3, the full variable domain reads EPEVTQTPSHQVTQMGQEVILRCVPISNHLYFYWYRQILGQKVEFLVSFYNNEISEKSEIFDDQFSVERPDGSNFTLKIRSTKLEDSAMYFCASSAGDSGNTIYFGEGSWLTVV.

The chain carries TRBV27 and TRBJ2-3, with 10 bases lining up with TRBD2. V lost 8 bases, J lost 9 bases, and 29 bases stayed unmatched. The CDR3 runs to 20 residues. Per the germline V gene, CDR1 is MNHEY and CDR2 is SMNVEV (reference sequence). The CDR3, as DNA: TGTGCCAGCCCCTTACCCCTTCTAGCGGGGGCTTCTCTTGAGTGGCACACGCAGTATTTT. Its protein product is CASPLPLLAGASLEWHTQYF.

Turning to this clone: Distinct nucleotide sequences in the sample also encode this CDR3. The chain has TRBV9 and TRBJ2-7, with 7 bases aligning to TRBD2. In germline, CDR1 is SGDLS, CDR2 YYNGEE. The CDR3 contains 15 residues. Trimming cost V 0 bases and J 1 base; bases outside gene matches: 4. In DNA, the CDR3 is TGTGCCAGCAGCGTAGATCCTAGCGGATCCTACGAGCAGTACTTC. Protein product: CASSVDPSGSYEQYF. Filled out from reference TRBV9 and TRBJ2-7, the complete variable domain reads DSGVTQTPKHLITATGQRVTLRCSPRSGDLSVYWYQQSLDQGLQFLIQYYNGEERAKGNILERFSAQQFPDLHSELNLSSLELGDSALYFCASSVDPSGSYEQYFGPGTRLTVT.

V usage is TRBV4-1 and J usage is TRBJ1-5; D might be TRBD1 (6 bases). The germline CDR1 and CDR2 sequences are MGHRA and YSYEKL. CDR3 length: 13 residues. Between the trimmed V and J ends, which lost 3 bases and 6 bases, there was a span of 9 bases. This CDR3 reads CASSQQGSQPQHF. The CDR3 DNA reads TGCGCCAGCAGCCAGCAGGGGAGTCAGCCCCAGCATTTT.

This sequence joins TRBV5-1 and TRBJ2-2, with 11 bases lining up with TRBD2. V was clipped by 3 bases and J by 5 bases; unmatched bases: 15. Germline V gives CDR1 SGHRS, CDR2 YFSETQ. The CDR3 totals 19 residues. DNA of the CDR3: TGCGCCAGCAGCTCCGGCGTGGTAGCGGGGGGGCCGGGTACCGGGGAGCTGTTTTTT. Translating gives CASSSGVVAGGPGTGELFF.

The chain couples TRBV19 to TRBJ2-1; TRBD1 matches 7 bases. Unmatched junction bases numbered 11, after V lost 3 bases and J lost 6 bases. Germline CDR1 is LNHDA and CDR2 is SQIVND (reference sequence). The CDR3 length is 16 residues. The CDR3 sequence is CASSISQGRLVNEQFF. The CDR3 DNA follows: TGTGCCAGTAGTATTTCACAGGGGAGATTGGTCAATGAGCAGTTCTTC.

CDR3 protein: CASSRTGLGYEQYF. For the CDR3, the DNA is TGCGCCAGCAGTCGAACGGGACTAGGCTACGAGCAGTACTTC. The chain uses TRBV4-1 and TRBJ2-7, with 8 bases matching TRBD2. Germline V gene lookup returns CDR1 MGHRA and CDR2 YSYEKL. The CDR3 is 14 residues long. Losses at the gene ends were 6 bases for V and 3 bases for J; bases not matched to a gene: 7.

The V and J genes are TRBV3-1 (or the pseudogene TRBV3-2) and TRBJ2-7; D call uncertain. The V gene's germline CDR1 is LGHDT and CDR2 YNNKEL (reference sequence). Trimming pared 1 base from V and 4 bases from J, leaving 8 bases between. The CDR3 is 13 amino acids. Here the CDR3 reads CASSQAAAYEQYF. The CDR3 bases are TGTGCCAGCAGCCAAGCGGCGGCGTACGAGCAGTACTTC.

The V call is TRBV5-6, the J call TRBJ2-5; D uncertain. The CDR3 has 14 amino acids. V was clipped by 3 bases and J by 6 bases, with 15 bases between them. CDR1 is SGHDT, CDR2 YYEEEE, per germline. In DNA, the CDR3 is TGTGCCAGCAGCTCTACTAATGAGGTTAAGACCCAGTACTTC. Translating gives CASSSTNEVKTQYF. The variable domain in full, completed from reference TRBV5-6 and TRBJ2-5, reads DAGVTQSPTHLIKTRGQQVTLRCSPKSGHDTVSWYQQALGQGPQFIFQYYEEEERQRGNFPDRFSGHQFPNYSSELNVNALLLGDSALYLCASSSTNEVKTQYFGPGTRLLVL.

Of note for this clone: Different DNA sequences within this sample yield the same CDR3. The chain links TRBV12-3 or TRBV12-4 to TRBJ1-2, with TRBD1 matching 7 bases. J lost 8 bases, V lost 3 bases, and 6 bases had no gene match. This CDR3 has 13 amino acids. The CDR3 nucleotides read TGTGCCAGCAGTTTCCGACAGGGACAGGGCTACACCTTC. Its protein is CASSFRQGQGYTF.

The chain carries TRBV18 and TRBJ1-5; D is undetermined. V was clipped by 3 bases and J by 2 bases, with 8 bases between them. From germline, CDR1 is KGHSH and CDR2 LQKENI. The length of the CDR3 is 14 residues. CDR3 loop: CASSPNEGNQPQHF. Written as DNA, the CDR3 is TGTGCCAGCTCACCTAATGAGGGCAATCAGCCCCAGCATTTT.

The rearrangement uses TRBV11-3 and TRBJ1-6, with a tentative D call TRBD1 (6 bases). V lost 0 bases and J 7 bases, leaving 10 bases between the germline ends. The germline V gene has CDR1 SGHNT and CDR2 YENEEA. The CDR3 length is 15 residues. The CDR3: CASSLDGTGNSPLHF. As DNA, the CDR3 is TGTGCCAGCAGCTTAGATGGCACAGGGAATTCACCCCTCCACTTT.

The genes are TRBV7-9 and TRBJ2-2; D is undetermined. Germline V gene lookup returns CDR1 SEHNR and CDR2 FQNEAQ (reference sequence). V gave up 2 bases and J gave up 7 bases, with 8 bases separating them. The CDR3 covers 13 residues. CDR3 bases: TGTGCCAGCAGCTTAATAGTCCTCGGGGAGCTGTTTTTT. Translating it yields CASSLIVLGELFF.

The CDR3 nucleotides are TGTGCCAGCAGTAGAGACAGGGTGGGATCACCCCTCCACTTT. Translation: CASSRDRVGSPLHF. This chain connects TRBV28 to TRBJ1-6; 7 positions agree with TRBD1. The germline gives CDR1 MDHEN, CDR2 SYDVKM. After removal of 5 bases from V and 10 bases from J, the junction contained 8 bases not matched to a gene. CDR3 length equals 14 residues.

This clone has only one observation. The chain has TRBV10-1 and TRBJ2-7, with a weak D call TRBD1 (6 bases). CDR3 size: 11 residues. Germline V gene sequence: CDR1 WNHNN, CDR2 SYGVQD (reference sequence). V was pared by 11 bases and J by 11 bases, with 19 bases between. The CDR3 sequence: CAGPNGPGEYF. The CDR3 nucleotides read TGCGCCGGCCCAAATGGGCCAGGGGAGTACTTC.

This chain joins TRBV9 and TRBJ2-7; 7 bases align to TRBD2. Germline V gene sequence: CDR1 SGDLS, CDR2 YYNGEE. This CDR3 spans 13 amino acids. V gave up 3 bases and J gave up 3 bases; unmatched junction bases: 3. The CDR3 sequence is CASSAASGYEQYF. In DNA, the CDR3 is TGTGCCAGCAGCGCGGCTAGCGGCTACGAGCAGTACTTC. The variable domain in full, with the rest retrieved from reference TRBV9 and TRBJ2-7, is DSGVTQTPKHLITATGQRVTLRCSPRSGDLSVYWYQQSLDQGLQFLIQYYNGEERAKGNILERFSAQQFPDLHSELNLSSLELGDSALYFCASSAASGYEQYFGPGTRLTVT.

The V gene is TRBV7-3, the J gene TRBJ2-3, with 8 nucleotides matching TRBD1. Per the germline V gene, CDR1 is SGHTA and CDR2 is FQGTGA. This CDR3 region has 15 residues. J lost 4 bases, V lost 5 bases, and 8 bases had no gene match. CDR3 nucleotide sequence: TGTGCCAGCAGCCCCGACAGGGGTATCGCAGATACGCAGTATTTT. Translation gives CASSPDRGIADTQYF.

The J gene is TRBJ2-1, the V gene TRBV5-1, with 13 bases identical to TRBD2. Trimming cost V 5 bases and J 8 bases; bases outside gene matches: 10. Germline-derived CDR1 and CDR2 are SGHRS and YFSETQ. This CDR3 is built from 16 residues. As DNA, the CDR3 is TGCGCCAGCAGGCGTACCGGGACTAGCGGGACCCATGAGCAGTTCTTC. This encodes CASRRTGTSGTHEQFF.

This chain links TRBV5-1 with TRBJ2-1; 8 bases are shared with TRBD1. Germline V gene data show CDR1 as SGHRS and CDR2 as YFSETQ. The junction had 4 bases not matched to a gene; V was cut back by 2 bases and J by 3 bases. CDR3 length: 15 amino acids. CDR3 DNA sequence: TGCGCCAGCAGCTTTCAGGACAGGGACTACAATGAGCAGTTCTTC. Protein sequence: CASSFQDRDYNEQFF. Full variable domain (outside the CDR3, taken from reference TRBV5-1 and TRBJ2-1): KAGVTQTPRYLIKTRGQQVTLSCSPISGHRSVSWYQQTPGQGLQFLFEYFSETQRNKGNFPGRFSGRQFSNSRSEMNVSTLELGDSALYLCASSFQDRDYNEQFFGPGTRLTVL.

A remark on this clone: Other DNA sequences in this specimen translate into the identical CDR3. This chain links TRBV28 with TRBJ1-1; 9 bases are a match to TRBD1. This CDR3 has 15 residues. V shed 6 bases and J 1 base; nucleotides not matched to a gene: 6. Germline CDR1 MDHEN, CDR2 SYDVKM. CDR3 nucleotide sequence: TGTGCCAGCAGCTCCACAGGGGGCTGGAACACTGAAGCTTTCTTT. Protein sequence: CASSSTGGWNTEAFF.